The following is a T cell receptor beta chain sequence with its context. The antigen remains unidentified. CDR3 length: 14 amino acids. CDR1 and CDR2 (germline): KGHSH, LQKENI. Trimming pared 3 bases from V and 2 bases from J, leaving 11 bases between. This entry belongs to a study of shared clonotypes between healthy human individuals. Overall study context: The composition of the donors was a couple of women and a few men aged 18 to 49.

General study points: Rarefaction analysis demonstrated incomplete sorted-subset sequencing notwithstanding large depth. Tissues were not sampled, only blood, and their repertoires likely differ. Measured sharing among donors was expected to vary with sequencing depth.

Here immunoSEQ multiplex PCR was the method, and the copy in TCRdb shows in-frame clones only, minus some. This sample has around 700,000 clones, with around 78% found just once. The sequenced sample was memory CD4+ T cells sorted from blood. Stated subset: CD45RA-negative fraction. V usage is TRBV18 and J usage is TRBJ2-7; D gene ambiguous. The sequence derives from a woman aged 30 to 39 in good health. The CDR3 loop is CASSPRPAPYEQYF. Here the CDR3 DNA reads TGTGCCAGCTCACCTCGTCCAGCGCCCTACGAGCAGTACTTC.